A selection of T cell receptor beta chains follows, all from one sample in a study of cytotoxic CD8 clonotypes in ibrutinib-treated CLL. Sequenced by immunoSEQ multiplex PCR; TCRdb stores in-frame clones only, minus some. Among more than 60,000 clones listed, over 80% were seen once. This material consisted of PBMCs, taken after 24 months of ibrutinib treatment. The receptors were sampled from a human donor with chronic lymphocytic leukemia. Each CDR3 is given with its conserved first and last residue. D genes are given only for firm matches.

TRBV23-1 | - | CASSPSRVGQGSDQPQHF
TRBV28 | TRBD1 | CASLIRDRGHQPQHF
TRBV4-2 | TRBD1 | CASTRGTGGSGGYEQYF
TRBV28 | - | CASSLYFQPQHF
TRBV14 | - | CASSVKGEKINEQFF
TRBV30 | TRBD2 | CAWSVPGLAGVTYEQYF
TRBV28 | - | CASSRGASSYNEQFF
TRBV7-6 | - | CASSAGLQETQYF
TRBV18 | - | CASSRVGLANYGYTF
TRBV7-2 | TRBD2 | CASSLVGLAGGWTYEQYF
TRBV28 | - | CASSLIGKQETQYF
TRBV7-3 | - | CASSLGEANTQYF
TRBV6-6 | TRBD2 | CASSSPTSGVTDTQYF
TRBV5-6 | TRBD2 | CASSSPGTSRAYEQYF
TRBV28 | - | CASSSTGWFF
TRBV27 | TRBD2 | CASSPAGGLENTQYF
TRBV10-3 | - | CAISESTGGAGNEQFF
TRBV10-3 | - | CAIKDSSYEQYF
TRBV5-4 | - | CASSLQGRVTEAFF
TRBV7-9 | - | CASIYDSNEQFF
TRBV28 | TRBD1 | CASSPRTGMRYNEQFF
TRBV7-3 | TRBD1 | CASSPQGQGKETQYF
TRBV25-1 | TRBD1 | CASSDSGQPNQPQHF
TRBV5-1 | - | CASSPTPLGLANTGELFF